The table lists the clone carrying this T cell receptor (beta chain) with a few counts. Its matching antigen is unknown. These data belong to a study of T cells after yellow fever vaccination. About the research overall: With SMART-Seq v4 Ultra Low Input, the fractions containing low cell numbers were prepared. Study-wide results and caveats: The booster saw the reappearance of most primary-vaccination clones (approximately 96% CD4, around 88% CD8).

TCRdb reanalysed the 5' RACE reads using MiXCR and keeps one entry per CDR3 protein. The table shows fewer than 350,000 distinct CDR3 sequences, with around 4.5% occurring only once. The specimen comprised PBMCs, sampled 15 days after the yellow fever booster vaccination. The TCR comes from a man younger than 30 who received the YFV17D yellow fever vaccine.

CDR3 sequence: CASSYTGGANYGYTF. CDR3 nucleotide sequence: TGTGCCAGCAGTTATACAGGGGGCGCGAACTATGGCTACACCTTC. The gene calls are TRBV6-5 and TRBJ1-2; TRBD1 agrees at 9 bases. V was clipped by 3 bases and J by 2 bases; unmatched bases: 4. CDR1 and CDR2 from the germline V gene are MNHEY and SVGAGI. This CDR3 region has 15 residues.